The 29 T cell receptor beta chains reported below all come from one sample, sequenced in a study of graft-versus-host responses after intestinal transplantation. Data came from immunoSEQ multiplex PCR; TCRdb stores just in-frame clones and leaves some out. The table includes 60,000 or so clones, around 90% detected once. This specimen consisted of PBMCs, obtained about 120 days after intestinal transplantation. These receptors all come from a human patient who received an intestinal transplant, so some T cells may come from the graft donor.

The chain joins TRBV6-1 to TRBJ1-5; D unclear. The length of the CDR3 is 14 residues. The germline V gene encodes CDR1 MNHNS and CDR2 SASEGT. V lost 8 bases and J 2 bases, leaving 13 bases between the germline ends. Here the CDR3 reads CASGGSFGNQPQHF. The CDR3 DNA is TGTGCCAGCGGCGGGTCATTCGGCAATCAGCCCCAGCATTTT.

The rearrangement joins TRBV7-3 to TRBJ2-5, with 10 positions matching TRBD2. CDR1 SGHTA and CDR2 FQGTGA come from the germline V gene. The V and J ends lost 5 bases and 3 bases, in that order; junction bases with no gene match: 6. CDR3 length: 15 residues. The CDR3 region is CASSQGTSAKETQYF. DNA of the CDR3: TGTGCCAGCAGCCAGGGGACTAGCGCGAAAGAGACCCAGTACTTC.

The V call is TRBV6-1, the J call TRBJ1-5, with 11 bases aligning to TRBD1. The CDR3 length is 15 residues. Trimming at V came to 10 bases and at J to 1 base, leaving 6 bases not matched to a gene. Germline lookup yields CDR1 MNHNS and CDR2 SASEGT. CDR3: CATGTGGWSNQPQHF. The CDR3 coding sequence is TGTGCCACCGGGACAGGGGGTTGGAGCAATCAGCCCCAGCATTTT.

This clone showed up just once. The chain has TRBV7-8 and TRBJ1-2; no firm D call. Trimming cost V 5 bases and J 0 bases, with 7 bases left between them. Germline CDR1 SGHVS, CDR2 FQNEAQ. There are 13 residues in the CDR3. The DNA for the CDR3 is TGTGCCAGCAGCCCCGGGACTAACTATGGCTACACCTTC. This translates into CASSPGTNYGYTF.

The gene calls are TRBV19 and TRBJ2-7; 9 nucleotides agree with TRBD1. The CDR3 has 14 residues. Germline V gene sequence: CDR1 LNHDA, CDR2 SQIVND (reference sequence). The V and J ends lost 3 bases and 2 bases, in that order; junction bases with no gene match: 2. CDR3 DNA sequence: TGTGCCAGTAGTATCCGGACAGGGGCCTACGAGCAGTACTTC. Amino acid sequence: CASSIRTGAYEQYF.

The chain uses TRBV5-1 and TRBJ2-3; 10 bases fit TRBD2. J lost 8 bases, V lost 2 bases, and 11 bases had no gene match. The germline gives CDR1 SGHRS, CDR2 YFSETQ. This CDR3 has 16 residues. The CDR3 region is CASSFERGGRPGTQYF. The CDR3 nucleotides are TGCGCCAGCAGCTTTGAGCGGGGGGGTCGGCCAGGTACGCAGTATTTT.

This rearrangement joins TRBV6-6 to TRBJ2-1; D gene uncertain. This CDR3 is built from 13 residues. The germline V gene has CDR1 MNHNY and CDR2 SVGAGI (reference sequence). Trimming took 0 bases from V and 2 from J, leaving 2 bases between them. CDR3 sequence reads: CASSYSTYNEQFF. The CDR3 DNA reads TGTGCCAGCAGTTACTCGACCTACAATGAGCAGTTCTTC.

The chain recombines TRBV4-1 with TRBJ2-5; D unclear. Germline CDR1 and CDR2: MGHRA and YSYEKL. The CDR3 spans 13 residues. V lost 3 bases and J 5 bases, leaving 10 bases between the germline ends. The CDR3 region is CASSQTLSETQYF. CDR3 sequence (DNA): TGCGCCAGCAGCCAGACCCTCAGTGAGACCCAGTACTTC.

The V call is TRBV30, the J call TRBJ1-1, with TRBD1 identical over 10 bases. Germline V gene data show CDR1 as GTSNPN and CDR2 as SVGIG (reference sequence). The trim removed 8 bases at V and 6 bases at J, leaving 12 bases unmatched. The CDR3 is 14 residues long. In DNA form, the CDR3 reads TGTGCCCCCACCGGGACAGGGGCAATCCCTGAAGCTTTCTTT. Amino acid sequence: CAPTGTGAIPEAFF.

The rearrangement joins TRBV19 to TRBJ1-4, with D unclear. The CDR3 is 12 residues long. V lost 6 bases, J lost 12 bases, and 14 bases lay in between. Per the germline V gene, CDR1 is LNHDA and CDR2 is SQIVND (reference sequence). CDR3 protein: CASSRPRGELFF. CDR3 nucleotides: TGTGCCAGTAGCAGACCACGCGGGGAACTGTTTTTT. Full variable domain (remainder filled in from reference TRBV19 and TRBJ1-4): DGGITQSPKYLFRKEGQNVTLSCEQNLNHDAMYWYRQDPGQGLRLIYYSQIVNDFQKGDIAEGYSVSREKKESFPLTVTSAQKNPTAFYLCASSRPRGELFFGSGTQLSVL.

The chain is built from TRBV6-1 and TRBJ2-7; D gene unclear. The CDR3 has 16 residues. Germline V gene data show CDR1 as MNHNS and CDR2 as SASEGT. The ends were cut back, 4 bases at V and 2 bases at J, with 18 bases in the middle. CDR3 sequence: CASSVFVIWNTYEQYF. The DNA of the CDR3 is TGTGCCAGCAGTGTATTCGTTATTTGGAATACCTACGAGCAGTACTTC.

V is TRBV30 and J is TRBJ2-5; TRBD2 agrees at 9 bases. The J call may be mistaken, given a closer DNA end match to TRBJ2-7. The CDR3 contains 13 residues. Germline V lookup: CDR1 GTSNPN, CDR2 SVGIG (reference sequence). CDR3 in amino acids: CAWTLRGGYEQYF. The CDR3 nucleotides are TGTGCCTGGACGTTGCGGGGGGGCTACGAGCAGTACTTC.

The rearrangement links TRBV6-6 to TRBJ2-3; possibly TRBD2 for D (5 bases). Germline values: CDR1 MNHNY, CDR2 SVGAGI (reference sequence). The V gene lost 2 bases and the J gene lost 6 bases, with 18 bases spanning the gap. The CDR3 is 16 residues long. CDR3 DNA sequence: TGTGCCAGCAGTTACCCCGAAGGAGGACCTACCGATACGCAGTATTTT. Protein product: CASSYPEGGPTDTQYF.

This chain joins TRBV13 and TRBJ2-7; weak D call: TRBD2 (5 bases). V was clipped by 2 bases and J by 3 bases, with 14 bases between them. The CDR3 is 15 amino acids. Germline V gene sequence: CDR1 PRHDT, CDR2 FYEKMQ (reference sequence). The CDR3 DNA sequence: TGTGCCAGCAGCTTACGAGGGCTCCGAATCTACGAGCAGTACTTC. Translated: CASSLRGLRIYEQYF.

V is TRBV2 and J is TRBJ1-5, with a tentative D call TRBD1 (5 bases). This CDR3 is built from 17 residues. Germline V lookup: CDR1 SNHLY, CDR2 FYNNEI. The V end lost 6 bases, the J end lost 0 bases, and 18 bases lay between the germline ends. The CDR3 nucleotides are TGTGCCAGCAGCGCAGGACTCGGACATAATAGCAATCAGCCCCAGCATTTT. Protein sequence: CASSAGLGHNSNQPQHF.

The chain carries TRBV11-2 and TRBJ2-7; tentative D call: TRBD1 (6 bases). Germline V gene lookup returns CDR1 SGHAT and CDR2 FQNNGV. This CDR3 region has 19 residues. Trimming took off 5 bases at V and 4 bases at J, with 30 bases between the two ends. The CDR3 DNA follows: TGTGCCAGCAGCACTCCCAGCCAGGGGAAAGTCTCGCTCTATTACGAGCAGTACTTC. This gives the protein CASSTPSQGKVSLYYEQYF.

The chain combines TRBV30 with TRBJ1-1; D is undetermined. V lost 6 bases, J lost 1 base, and 12 bases lay in between. CDR3 length: 13 residues. Germline CDR1 is GTSNPN and CDR2 is SVGIG (reference sequence). CDR3 nucleotides: TGTGCCTGCCAGAAATGGGGGAACACTGAAGCTTTCTTT. Amino acid sequence: CACQKWGNTEAFF.

This clone was counted a single time. The rearrangement joins TRBV14 to TRBJ1-5; D perhaps matches TRBD1 (5 bases). The CDR3 is 14 amino acids. The germline V and J ends were trimmed by 1 base and 2 bases, with 6 bases remaining between them. Germline V CDR1 and CDR2: SGHDN, FVKESK. In DNA form, the CDR3 reads TGTGCCAGCAGCCAAGTGGGACGCAATCAGCCCCAGCATTTT. Protein product: CASSQVGRNQPQHF. Full variable domain (rest looked up from reference TRBV14 and TRBJ1-5): EAGVTQFPSHSVIEKGQTVTLRCDPISGHDNLYWYRRVMGKEIKFLLHFVKESKQDESGMPNNRFLAERTGGTYSTLKVQPAELEDSGVYFCASSQVGRNQPQHFGDGTRLSIL.

The gene calls are TRBV5-1 and TRBJ2-2, with D unresolved. CDR1 is SGHRS, CDR2 YFSETQ, per germline. Trimming shortened V by 0 bases and J by 3 bases, and 6 bases separated the two germline ends. The CDR3 spans 14 residues. CDR3 sequence: CASSLGHYTGELFF. The CDR3 DNA reads TGCGCCAGCAGCTTGGGACATTACACCGGGGAGCTGTTTTTT. The complete variable domain, with remaining parts taken from reference TRBV5-1 and TRBJ2-2, reads KAGVTQTPRYLIKTRGQQVTLSCSPISGHRSVSWYQQTPGQGLQFLFEYFSETQRNKGNFPGRFSGRQFSNSRSEMNVSTLELGDSALYLCASSLGHYTGELFFGEGSRLTVL.

The genes are TRBV6-1 and TRBJ1-1; D gene ambiguous. The V end was cut by 2 bases, the J end by 7 bases, with 8 bases between. Germline V gives CDR1 MNHNS, CDR2 SASEGT. This CDR3 has 12 residues. The CDR3, as DNA: TGTGCCAGCAGTGAATACAAAGTTGAAGCTTTCTTT. It translates to CASSEYKVEAFF.

This clone was counted a single time. The CDR3 DNA sequence: TGCGCCAGCAGCCAAGACCTGGGTAACTGGGGCTACACCTTC. It encodes CASSQDLGNWGYTF. The J gene is TRBJ1-2, the V gene TRBV4-1; no clear D. Looked up from germline, CDR1 is MGHRA and CDR2 is YSYEKL. With 0 bases removed from V and 8 bases from J, the gap between germline ends came to 13 bases. The length of the CDR3 is 14 residues.

The chain recombines TRBV28 with TRBJ2-1; 10 bases line up with TRBD2. Germline V lookup: CDR1 MDHEN, CDR2 SYDVKM. The CDR3 contains 16 residues. After removal of 3 bases from V and 9 bases from J, the junction contained 11 bases not matched to a gene. Written as DNA, the CDR3 is TGTGCCAGCAGTTTTCAGAGCTTAGCGGGAGGAGCTGAGCAGTTCTTC. Translation: CASSFQSLAGGAEQFF. The full variable domain, rest sourced from reference TRBV28 and TRBJ2-1, is DVKVTQSSRYLVKRTGEKVFLECVQDMDHENMFWYRQDPGLGLRLIYFSYDVKMKEKGDIPEGYSVSREKKERFSLILESASTNQTSMYLCASSFQSLAGGAEQFFGPGTRLTVL.

The chain carries TRBV7-9 and TRBJ1-4; the D is unclear. The V gene's germline CDR1 is SEHNR and CDR2 FQNEAQ (reference sequence). V lost 7 bases, J lost 6 bases, and 9 bases lay in between. The CDR3 runs 12 residues. The CDR3 spells CASTKLHEKLFF. The CDR3 DNA is TGTGCCAGCACCAAGCTGCATGAAAAACTGTTTTTT.

The rearrangement uses TRBV7-9 and TRBJ1-1; TRBD1 agrees at 9 bases. CDR1 is SEHNR, CDR2 FQNEAQ, per germline (reference sequence). The length of the CDR3 is 15 residues. J lost 5 bases, V lost 5 bases, and 9 bases had no gene match. The CDR3: CASSIIQGARTEAFF. CDR3 nucleotide sequence: TGTGCCAGCAGCATCATACAGGGGGCGAGGACTGAAGCTTTCTTT.

J is TRBJ1-2 and V is TRBV9, with no clear D. The CDR3 sequence is 13 residues long. The germline CDR1 and CDR2 sequences are SGDLS and YYNGEE. V lost 4 bases to trimming and J lost 2 bases, with 9 bases between them. The CDR3 loop reads CASSIGGNYGYTF. The CDR3 coding sequence is TGTGCCAGCAGCATAGGAGGGAACTATGGCTACACCTTC.

This chain connects TRBV5-6 to TRBJ2-3; 9 positions agree with TRBD1. V shed 4 bases, J shed 1 base, and the junction held 4 bases outside the gene matches. Germline loops: CDR1 SGHDT, CDR2 YYEEEE. This CDR3 is built from 15 residues. In DNA, the CDR3 is TGTGCCAGCAGCCGCGGGACAGGGCGCACAGATACGCAGTATTTT. It is translated as CASSRGTGRTDTQYF.

The chain combines TRBV7-9 with TRBJ1-2; D remains ambiguous. Trimming stripped 3 bases from V and 3 bases from J, with 5 bases between. The CDR3 consists of 12 residues. Germline V gene sequence: CDR1 SEHNR, CDR2 FQNEAQ (reference sequence). This CDR3 is CASSFRDYGYTF. The CDR3, as DNA: TGTGCCAGCAGCTTCAGAGACTATGGCTACACCTTC.

The J gene is TRBJ2-7, the V gene TRBV7-9, with 7 bases aligning to TRBD1. CDR1 is SEHNR, CDR2 FQNEAQ, per germline (reference sequence). Trimming at V came to 4 bases and at J to 6 bases, leaving 6 bases not matched to a gene. The CDR3 length is 13 residues. CDR3: CASSYGTVGEQYF. Written as DNA, the CDR3 is TGTGCCAGCAGCTACGGGACAGTTGGCGAGCAGTACTTC.

J is TRBJ2-7 and V is TRBV19, with D hard to call. Trimming took 5 bases from V and 1 from J, leaving 9 bases between them. Germline V gene sequence: CDR1 LNHDA, CDR2 SQIVND (reference sequence). This CDR3 spans 13 amino acids. This CDR3 reads CASSVDRSYEQYF. In DNA, the CDR3 is TGTGCCAGTAGTGTTGATCGGTCCTACGAGCAGTACTTC.